One TCR beta chain is described in this entry. What it binds is not known. Amplification used 60 Vbeta primers and 13 Jbeta primers. Using immunoSEQ multiplex PCR, the repertoire was profiled, and TCRdb retains in-frame clones only, with some absent. Seen here are 130,000 to 150,000 clones, around 82% observed once, and the top ten hold less than 3%. This sample is drawn from a study of cytomegalovirus exposure and HLA in healthy donors. Overall study findings and caveats: In vitro work confirmed that three CMV-associated chains recognize CMV antigens. There were some V segments, including TRBV6-2 and TRBV6-3, excluded as indistinguishable. HLA-A and HLA-B allele assignments for most subjects were reportedly predicted accurately using TCR beta sequences.

Germline values: CDR1 MDHEN, CDR2 SYDVKM. V gave up 7 bases and J gave up 1 base, with 10 bases separating them. CDR3 length equals 13 residues. Material: PBMCs. The receptor was derived from a female donor in good health and CMV-seronegative. The rearrangement joins TRBV28 to TRBJ1-1; D gene unclear. The CDR3 loop reads CASTPHRNTEAFF. CDR3 DNA sequence: TGTGCCAGCACCCCCCACAGGAACACTGAAGCTTTCTTT.